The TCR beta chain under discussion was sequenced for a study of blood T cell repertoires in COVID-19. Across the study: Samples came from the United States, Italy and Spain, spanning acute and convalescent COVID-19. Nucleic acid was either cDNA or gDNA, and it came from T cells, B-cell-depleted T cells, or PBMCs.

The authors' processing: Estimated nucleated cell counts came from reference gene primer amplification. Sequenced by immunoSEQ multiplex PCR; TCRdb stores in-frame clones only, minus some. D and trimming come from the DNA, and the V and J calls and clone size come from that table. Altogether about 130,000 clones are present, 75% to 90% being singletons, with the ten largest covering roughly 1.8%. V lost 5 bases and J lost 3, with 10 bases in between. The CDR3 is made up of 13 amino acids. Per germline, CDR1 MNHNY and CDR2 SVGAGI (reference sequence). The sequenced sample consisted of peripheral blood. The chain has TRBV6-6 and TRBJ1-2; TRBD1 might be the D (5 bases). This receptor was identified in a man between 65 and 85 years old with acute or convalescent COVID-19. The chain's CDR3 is CASSTQGDYGYTF. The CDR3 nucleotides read TGTGCCAGCAGTACCCAGGGCGACTATGGCTACACCTTC.